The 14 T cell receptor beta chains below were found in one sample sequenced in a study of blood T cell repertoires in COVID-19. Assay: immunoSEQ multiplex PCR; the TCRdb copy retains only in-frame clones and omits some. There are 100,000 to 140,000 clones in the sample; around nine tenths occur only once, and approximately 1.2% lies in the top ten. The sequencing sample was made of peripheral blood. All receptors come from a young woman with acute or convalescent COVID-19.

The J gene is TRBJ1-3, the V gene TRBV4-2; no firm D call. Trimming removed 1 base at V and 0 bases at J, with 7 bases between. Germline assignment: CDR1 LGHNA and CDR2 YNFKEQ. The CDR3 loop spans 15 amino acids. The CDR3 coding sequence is TGTGCCAGCAGCCAAGTTATTAGCTCTGGAAACACCATATATTTT. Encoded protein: CASSQVISSGNTIYF.

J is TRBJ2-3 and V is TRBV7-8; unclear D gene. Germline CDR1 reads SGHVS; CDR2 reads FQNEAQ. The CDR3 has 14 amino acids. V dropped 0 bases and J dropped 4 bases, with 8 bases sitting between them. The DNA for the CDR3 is TGTGCCAGCAGCTTAGCTCGCCGGGCAGATACGCAGTATTTT. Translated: CASSLARRADTQYF.

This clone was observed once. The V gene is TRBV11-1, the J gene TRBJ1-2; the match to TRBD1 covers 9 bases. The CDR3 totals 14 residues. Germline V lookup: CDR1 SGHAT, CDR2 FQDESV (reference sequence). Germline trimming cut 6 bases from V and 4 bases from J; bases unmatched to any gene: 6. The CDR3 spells CASRRTGDRYGYTF. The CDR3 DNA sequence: TGTGCCAGCAGAAGGACAGGGGACCGCTATGGCTACACCTTC.

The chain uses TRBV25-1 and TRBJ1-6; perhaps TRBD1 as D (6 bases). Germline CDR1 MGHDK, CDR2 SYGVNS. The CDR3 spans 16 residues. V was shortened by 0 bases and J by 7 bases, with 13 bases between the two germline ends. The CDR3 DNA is TGTGCCAGCAGTGAATATTGGGACAACAGGAATTCACCCCTCCACTTT. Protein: CASSEYWDNRNSPLHF.

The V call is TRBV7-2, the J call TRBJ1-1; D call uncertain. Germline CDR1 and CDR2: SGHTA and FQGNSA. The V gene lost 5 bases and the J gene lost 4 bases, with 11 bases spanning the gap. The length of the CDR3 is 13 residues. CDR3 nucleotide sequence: TGTGCCAGCAGCCAAAAGGGAGGCACTGAAGCTTTCTTT. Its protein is CASSQKGGTEAFF.

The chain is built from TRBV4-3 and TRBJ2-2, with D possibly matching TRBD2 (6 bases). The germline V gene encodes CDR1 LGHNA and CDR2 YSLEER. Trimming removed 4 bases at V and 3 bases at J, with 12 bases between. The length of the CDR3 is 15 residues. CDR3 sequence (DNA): TGCGCCAGCAGCCCAAGGAGCGGGTACACCGGGGAGCTGTTTTTT. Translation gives CASSPRSGYTGELFF.

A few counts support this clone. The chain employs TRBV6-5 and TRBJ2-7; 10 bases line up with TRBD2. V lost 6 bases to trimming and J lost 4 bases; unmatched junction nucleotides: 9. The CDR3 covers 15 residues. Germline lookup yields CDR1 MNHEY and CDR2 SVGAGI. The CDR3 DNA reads TGTGCCAGCAGAACAAGGACTAGCGGAGCGTACGAGCAGTACTTC. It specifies CASRTRTSGAYEQYF.

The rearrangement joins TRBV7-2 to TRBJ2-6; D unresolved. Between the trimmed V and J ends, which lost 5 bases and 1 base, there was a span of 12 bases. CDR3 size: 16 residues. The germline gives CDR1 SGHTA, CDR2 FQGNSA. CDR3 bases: TGTGCCAGCAGCCCATGGAGTTGGTCTGGGGCCAACGTCCTGACTTTC. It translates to CASSPWSWSGANVLTF.

The CDR3 sequence: CASSRATRASSEAFF. The CDR3, as DNA: TGTGCCAGCTCACGCGCGACTCGAGCATCTTCTGAAGCTTTCTTT. The chain joins TRBV18 to TRBJ1-1; D is undetermined. Trimming took off 4 bases at V and 6 bases at J, with 18 bases between the two ends. Germline V gene lookup returns CDR1 KGHSH and CDR2 LQKENI. The CDR3 length is 15 residues.

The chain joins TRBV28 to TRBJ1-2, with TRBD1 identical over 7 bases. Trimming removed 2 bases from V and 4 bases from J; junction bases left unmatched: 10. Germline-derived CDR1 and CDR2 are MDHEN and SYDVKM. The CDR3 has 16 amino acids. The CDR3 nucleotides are TGTGCCAGCAGTTTACCCGAGGGGGCGGGGAGCTATGGCTACACCTTC. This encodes CASSLPEGAGSYGYTF.

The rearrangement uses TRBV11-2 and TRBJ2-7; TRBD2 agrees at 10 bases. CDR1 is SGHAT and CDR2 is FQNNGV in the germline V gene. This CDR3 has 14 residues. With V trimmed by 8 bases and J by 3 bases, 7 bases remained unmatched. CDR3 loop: CASGWLAGDYEQYF. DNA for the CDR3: TGTGCCAGCGGCTGGCTAGCGGGGGACTACGAGCAGTACTTC.

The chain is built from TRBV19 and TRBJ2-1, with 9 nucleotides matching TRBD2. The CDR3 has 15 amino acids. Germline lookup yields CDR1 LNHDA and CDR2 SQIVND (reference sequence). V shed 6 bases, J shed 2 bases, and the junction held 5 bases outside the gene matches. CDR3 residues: CASSFSGGTYNEQFF. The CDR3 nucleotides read TGTGCCAGTAGCTTTAGCGGGGGCACCTACAATGAGCAGTTCTTC. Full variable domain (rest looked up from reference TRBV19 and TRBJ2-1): DGGITQSPKYLFRKEGQNVTLSCEQNLNHDAMYWYRQDPGQGLRLIYYSQIVNDFQKGDIAEGYSVSREKKESFPLTVTSAQKNPTAFYLCASSFSGGTYNEQFFGPGTRLTVL.

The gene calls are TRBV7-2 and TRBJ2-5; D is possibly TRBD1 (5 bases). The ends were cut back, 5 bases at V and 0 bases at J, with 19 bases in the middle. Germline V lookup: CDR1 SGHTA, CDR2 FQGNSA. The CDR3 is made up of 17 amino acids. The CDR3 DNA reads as TGTGCCAGCAGCCCGCCCGACAGTTTTCTTAACCAAGAGACCCAGTACTTC. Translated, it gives CASSPPDSFLNQETQYF.

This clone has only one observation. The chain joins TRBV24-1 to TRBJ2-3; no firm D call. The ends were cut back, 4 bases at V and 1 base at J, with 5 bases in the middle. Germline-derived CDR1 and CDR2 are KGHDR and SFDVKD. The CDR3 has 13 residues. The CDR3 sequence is CATSESGTDTQYF. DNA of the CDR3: TGTGCCACCAGTGAATCAGGCACAGATACGCAGTATTTT.